Here is one T cell receptor beta chain with its context. Its target is unknown. This record belongs to a study of T cell responses to AZD1222 COVID-19 vaccine. As for the study in general: Pooling was applied to second doses at about 4 or about 12 weeks. The study's findings and limits: Only 5 to 7 AZD1222 recipients were seropositive at baseline. Repertoires in all cases were sampled only once the peak T cell response had passed. Receipt of two AZD1222 doses was followed by a rise in Spike-specific TCR breadth and depth.

The repertoire was sequenced with immunoSEQ multiplex PCR; TCRdb's copy has only in-frame clones and lacks some. Here the sample spans roughly 110,000 clones, around nine tenths being singletons. This CDR3 has 14 amino acids. Per germline, CDR1 PRHDT and CDR2 FYEKMQ (reference sequence). Trimming removed 5 bases from V and 5 bases from J, with 13 bases in between. The sequences come from peripheral blood, collected on day 0 of AZD1222 vaccination. This receptor was identified in an adult in good health. V is TRBV13 and J is TRBJ2-1, with a possible D match to TRBD1 (6 bases). The CDR3 is CASSARGRNNEQFF. CDR3 sequence (DNA): TGTGCCAGCAGCGCCAGGGGCCGTAACAATGAGCAGTTCTTC.